This TCR beta chain appears in the sequencing data of a study of T cells after posttransplantation cyclophosphamide. This clone showed up many times. Its antigen is still unknown. From germline, CDR1 is SGHNT and CDR2 YYREEE (reference sequence). V lost 4 bases to trimming and J lost 5 bases, with 10 bases between them. The CDR3 length is 13 residues. Study-level findings and limits: Skin or GI-infiltrating T cells shared few TRB sequences with blood.

The table came from immunoSEQ multiplex PCR; TCRdb's copy has only in-frame clones and leaves some out. Sampling found roughly 34,000 clones, none seen once. The chain recombines TRBV5-4 with TRBJ2-1, with D unclear. The clonotype originates from a woman aged 30 to 39 in good health and a related stem cell transplant donor. Sequencing used PBMCs. CDR3 sequence reads: CASSDGQHNEQFF. Here the CDR3 DNA reads TGTGCCAGCAGCGATGGGCAGCACAATGAGCAGTTCTTC. Full variable domain (missing parts from reference TRBV5-4 and TRBJ2-1): ETGVTQSPTHLIKTRGQQVTLRCSSQSGHNTVSWYQQALGQGPQFIFQYYREEENGRGNFPPRFSGLQFPNYSSELNVNALELDDSALYLCASSDGQHNEQFFGPGTRLTVL.